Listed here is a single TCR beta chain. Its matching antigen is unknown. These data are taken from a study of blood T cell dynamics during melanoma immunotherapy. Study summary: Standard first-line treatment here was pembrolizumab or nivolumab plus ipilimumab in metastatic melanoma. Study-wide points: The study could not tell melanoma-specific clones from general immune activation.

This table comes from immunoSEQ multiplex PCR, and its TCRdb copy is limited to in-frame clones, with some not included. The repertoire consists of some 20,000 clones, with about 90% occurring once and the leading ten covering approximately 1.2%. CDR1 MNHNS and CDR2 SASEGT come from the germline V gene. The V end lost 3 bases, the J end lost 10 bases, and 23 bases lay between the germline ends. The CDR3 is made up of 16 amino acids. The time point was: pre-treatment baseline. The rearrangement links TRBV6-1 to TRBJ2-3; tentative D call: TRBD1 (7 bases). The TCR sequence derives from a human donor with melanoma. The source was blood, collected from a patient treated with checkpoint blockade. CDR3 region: CASSDGQGGLIRAQYF. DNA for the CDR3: TGTGCCAGCAGTGACGGGCAGGGGGGACTGATAAGGGCGCAGTATTTT.